Below, 31 T cell receptor beta chains from the same sample are listed, as sequenced in a study of blood T cell repertoires in COVID-19. Sequenced by immunoSEQ multiplex PCR; TCRdb stores in-frame clones only, minus some. The profile shows roughly 400,000 clones, approximately 91% of them singletons. The sample comprised PBMCs or T cells enriched from blood (not recorded which). Every receptor here comes from a young woman who had been exposed to COVID-19.

In this sample, this clone turned up once. This chain uses TRBV15 with TRBJ2-7; D might be TRBD1 (6 bases). This CDR3 contains 14 residues. Looked up from germline, CDR1 is LNHNV and CDR2 is YYDKDF (reference sequence). Trimming stripped 3 bases from V and 2 bases from J, with 11 bases between. The CDR3 DNA reads as TGTGCCACCAGCAGCGGGACACCGACCTACGAGCAGTACTTC. This gives the protein CATSSGTPTYEQYF.

CDR3 sequence (DNA): TGTGCCAGCAGTGACATTTCCTATGGCTACACCTTC. The encoded protein is CASSDISYGYTF. J is TRBJ1-2 and V is TRBV12-3 or TRBV12-4, with D hard to call. CDR3 length: 12 amino acids. V dropped 5 bases and J dropped 4 bases, with 8 bases sitting between them.

This chain links TRBV28 with TRBJ1-1; 7 bases fit TRBD1. With 10 bases clipped from V and 1 base from J, the junction kept 6 bases outside the gene matches. This CDR3 region has 13 residues. The V gene's germline CDR1 is MDHEN and CDR2 SYDVKM. The CDR3 sequence is CATRRQGNTEAFF. CDR3 nucleotides: TGTGCCACCAGAAGACAGGGGAACACTGAAGCTTTCTTT.

This clone has a single count. V gene TRBV19 combines with J gene TRBJ2-7, with TRBD2 matching 7 bases. Germline-derived CDR1 and CDR2 are LNHDA and SQIVND (reference sequence). The CDR3 length is 14 residues. The trim removed 3 bases at V and 6 bases at J, leaving 8 bases unmatched. The CDR3 DNA sequence: TGTGCCAGTAGTATCCGGGCGGGAGTCTCCGAGCAGTACTTC. This sequence encodes CASSIRAGVSEQYF.

The chain recombines TRBV7-9 with TRBJ2-3; 8 positions match TRBD2. The junction had 10 bases not matched to a gene; V was cut back by 5 bases and J by 6 bases. Germline lookup yields CDR1 SEHNR and CDR2 FQNEAQ (reference sequence). This CDR3 is built from 15 residues. The CDR3 here is CASSTWAGGTDTQYF. CDR3 coding DNA: TGTGCCAGCAGCACCTGGGCGGGGGGAACTGATACGCAGTATTTT.

The V and J genes are TRBV5-1 and TRBJ1-4; maybe TRBD1 (6 bases). Trimming cost V 4 bases and J 4 bases, with 17 bases left between them. The CDR3 extends over 16 amino acids. Germline V CDR1 and CDR2: SGHRS, YFSETQ. The CDR3 sequence: CASSLSTGRGNEKLFF. The CDR3 DNA reads TGCGCCAGCAGCCTATCGACAGGCCGGGGTAATGAAAAACTGTTTTTT.

The genes are TRBV4-3 and TRBJ1-2; a possible D gene is TRBD1 (5 bases). V dropped 0 bases and J dropped 7 bases, with 18 bases sitting between them. The CDR3 is made up of 16 amino acids. Germline assignment: CDR1 LGHNA and CDR2 YSLEER. The CDR3 DNA is TGCGCCAGCAGCCAAGATCACCTATCTACAGGTTCTGGCTACACCTTC. It specifies CASSQDHLSTGSGYTF.

A few counts support this clone. The rearrangement links TRBV5-8 to TRBJ2-7; 7 nucleotides agree with TRBD1. The CDR3 spans 14 residues. With 4 bases clipped from V and 0 bases from J, the junction kept 4 bases outside the gene matches. Germline assignment: CDR1 SGHTS and CDR2 YDEGEE. The CDR3 loop is CASSHRDSSYEQYF. The CDR3 DNA is TGTGCCAGCAGCCACAGGGACAGCTCCTACGAGCAGTACTTC.

This chain uses TRBV28 with TRBJ2-3; maybe TRBD2 (7 bases). This CDR3 has 13 residues. Germline lookup yields CDR1 MDHEN and CDR2 SYDVKM. The germline V and J ends were trimmed by 8 bases and 4 bases, with 13 bases remaining between them. The DNA for the CDR3 is TGTGCCAGCGGGGGCGGGAGTCCAGATACGCAGTATTTT. Its translation is CASGGGSPDTQYF.

The genes are TRBV20-1 and TRBJ2-7; D is possibly TRBD2 (6 bases). The V gene lost 6 bases and the J gene lost 3 bases, with 9 bases spanning the gap. The CDR3 is 11 residues long. Per the germline V gene, CDR1 is DFQATT and CDR2 is SNEGSKA (reference sequence). DNA of the CDR3: TGCAGTGCCCTGGGGGGCTACGAGCAGTACTTC. Protein product: CSALGGYEQYF.

This clone has a handful of counts. The V gene is TRBV2, the J gene TRBJ2-1, with D possibly being TRBD2 (6 bases). Germline V CDR1 and CDR2: SNHLY, FYNNEI. CDR3 length equals 15 residues. The ends were cut back, 1 base at V and 1 base at J, with 8 bases in the middle. The CDR3 sequence is CASSEGSGSYNEQFF. The CDR3 DNA sequence: TGTGCCAGCAGTGAAGGTAGCGGATCCTACAATGAGCAGTTCTTC.

This chain joins TRBV30 and TRBJ1-6; 10 nucleotides agree with TRBD1. Germline assignment: CDR1 GTSNPN and CDR2 SVGIG (reference sequence). The CDR3 is made up of 15 amino acids. V shed 3 bases, J shed 6 bases, and the junction held 5 bases outside the gene matches. The CDR3 coding sequence is TGTGCCTGGAGAGGACAGGGGGGGAGTAATTCACCCCTCCACTTT. This encodes CAWRGQGGSNSPLHF.

CDR3 bases: TGTGCCAGCAGCTCCGTAGTTGGAGATACGCAGTATTTT. Its protein is CASSSVVGDTQYF. V is TRBV11-3 and J is TRBJ2-3; D remains ambiguous. Per the germline V gene, CDR1 is SGHNT and CDR2 is YENEEA. V dropped 4 bases and J dropped 5 bases, with 10 bases sitting between them. The CDR3 is 13 residues long.

The rearrangement uses TRBV28 and TRBJ1-2; D is ambiguous. CDR1 and CDR2 (germline): MDHEN, SYDVKM. Trimming cost V 6 bases and J 4 bases, with 9 bases left between them. There are 12 residues in the CDR3. The CDR3 sequence is CASSAGSYGYTF. The DNA for the CDR3 is TGTGCCAGCAGCGCGGGATCCTATGGCTACACCTTC.

This clone was picked up one time. This chain uses TRBV5-4 with TRBJ2-3, with TRBD1 matching 8 bases. Looked up from germline, CDR1 is SGHNT and CDR2 is YYREEE (reference sequence). The CDR3 sequence is 14 residues long. V was clipped by 4 bases and J by 3 bases; unmatched bases: 4. The CDR3 spells CASSATGVTDTQYF. The CDR3 region has the DNA TGTGCCAGCAGCGCGACAGGGGTGACAGATACGCAGTATTTT.

This clone appeared a single time. The gene calls are TRBV6-5 and TRBJ1-5; no reliable D call. The CDR3 sequence is 15 residues long. CDR1 is MNHEY and CDR2 is SVGAGI in the germline V gene. V shed 0 bases and J shed 6 bases, with 12 bases lying between them. CDR3 sequence reads: CASSYSGVGGQPQHF. DNA of the CDR3: TGTGCCAGCAGTTACTCCGGGGTGGGCGGTCAGCCCCAGCATTTT.

The table lists this clone with a count of one. V and J are TRBV10-1 and TRBJ2-2, with 7 bases aligning to TRBD1. Germline V gene data show CDR1 as WNHNN and CDR2 as SYGVQD (reference sequence). The CDR3 runs to 15 residues. Trimming cost V 7 bases and J 7 bases; bases outside gene matches: 12. CDR3 sequence reads: CASIGGGLDSGELFF. The DNA for the CDR3 is TGCGCCAGCATAGGGGGCGGGCTAGACAGCGGGGAGCTGTTTTTT.

The V gene is TRBV30, the J gene TRBJ1-2, with D maybe TRBD1 (6 bases). The CDR3 contains 16 residues. Per germline, CDR1 GTSNPN and CDR2 SVGIG (reference sequence). V lost 4 bases and J 2 bases, leaving 20 bases between the germline ends. As DNA, the CDR3 is TGTGCCTGGACCGGAAACGGACAGAGTCCCAACTATGGCTACACCTTC. It encodes CAWTGNGQSPNYGYTF.

The chain combines TRBV29-1 with TRBJ2-1, with TRBD2 identical over 7 bases. Germline CDR1 reads SQVTM; CDR2 reads ANQGSEA. Losses at the gene ends were 4 bases for V and 7 bases for J; bases not matched to a gene: 7. CDR3 length equals 13 residues. CDR3 protein: CSVVTGTINEQFF. CDR3 nucleotide sequence: TGCAGCGTTGTCACCGGGACTATTAATGAGCAGTTCTTC.

This clone has just one count. This sample also contains other DNA sequences that code for the same CDR3. This chain uses TRBV6-5 with TRBJ2-7, with 10 bases lining up with TRBD1. After removal of 2 bases from V and 2 bases from J, the junction contained 3 bases not matched to a gene. The CDR3 has 15 amino acids. Per germline, CDR1 MNHEY and CDR2 SVGAGI. The CDR3 DNA follows: TGTGCCAGCAGTTACGGAGGACAGGGGGCCTACGAGCAGTACTTC. It is translated as CASSYGGQGAYEQYF.

The chain is built from TRBV3-1 (or the pseudogene TRBV3-2) and TRBJ2-1, with 9 nucleotides matching TRBD1. This CDR3 is 18 amino acids long. Germline loops: CDR1 LGHDT, CDR2 YNNKEL (reference sequence). Trimming took 1 base from V and 6 from J; bases not matched to a gene: 13. The CDR3 DNA reads TGTGCCAGCAGCCAAGTTTCGTACCGGGACAGGGAAGGCAATGAGCAGTTCTTC. Translated, it gives CASSQVSYRDREGNEQFF.

This chain uses TRBV19 with TRBJ2-1, with a weak D call TRBD2 (6 bases). The CDR3 covers 14 residues. Trimming took 4 bases from V and 7 from J, leaving 14 bases between them. Germline V gene data show CDR1 as LNHDA and CDR2 as SQIVND (reference sequence). The CDR3 nucleotides are TGTGCCAGTAGTACAATTGGGACTTATAATGAGCAGTTCTTC. It is translated as CASSTIGTYNEQFF.

The genes are TRBV3-1 (or the pseudogene TRBV3-2) and TRBJ2-6; tentatively, D is TRBD2 (6 bases). The V gene lost 2 bases and the J gene lost 4 bases, with 12 bases spanning the gap. Germline CDR1 and CDR2: LGHDT and YNNKEL (reference sequence). The CDR3 has 16 amino acids. CDR3 region: CASSQYSGRGANVLTF. The CDR3 region has the DNA TGTGCCAGCAGCCAATACTCAGGGAGGGGGGCCAACGTCCTGACTTTC.

The chain joins TRBV28 to TRBJ2-7; TRBD2 agrees at 8 bases. The CDR3 has 16 residues. Germline loops: CDR1 MDHEN, CDR2 SYDVKM. The trim removed 3 bases at V and 0 bases at J, leaving 7 bases unmatched. CDR3 bases: TGTGCCAGCAGTTTCAGTCTAGCGGGTGGCTCCTACGAGCAGTACTTC. As protein: CASSFSLAGGSYEQYF. Complete variable domain (other parts from reference TRBV28 and TRBJ2-7): DVKVTQSSRYLVKRTGEKVFLECVQDMDHENMFWYRQDPGLGLRLIYFSYDVKMKEKGDIPEGYSVSREKKERFSLILESASTNQTSMYLCASSFSLAGGSYEQYFGPGTRLTVT.

This clone was detected once. The chain recombines TRBV7-2 with TRBJ1-4; D remains ambiguous. The CDR3 runs to 14 residues. Germline CDR1 is SGHTA and CDR2 is FQGNSA. Trimming pared 6 bases from V and 4 bases from J, leaving 12 bases between. The CDR3 region is CASRGLLDNEKLFF. In nucleotides, the CDR3 is TGTGCCAGCAGGGGCCTCCTCGATAATGAAAAACTGTTTTTT.

CDR3 amino acids: CASSQDRGINTGELFF. The DNA of the CDR3 is TGTGCCAGCAGCCAGGACAGGGGGATCAACACCGGGGAGCTGTTTTTT. J is TRBJ2-2 and V is TRBV5-4; 10 positions match TRBD1. The CDR3 spans 16 residues. Unmatched junction bases numbered 5, after V lost 4 bases and J lost 2 bases. Germline CDR1 reads SGHNT; CDR2 reads YYREEE (reference sequence).

This chain links TRBV2 with TRBJ1-6; D gene uncertain. Germline CDR1 SNHLY, CDR2 FYNNEI. The CDR3 consists of 12 residues. Trimming took off 8 bases at V and 5 bases at J, with 7 bases between the two ends. CDR3: CASAQDNSPLHF. The CDR3 region has the DNA TGTGCCAGCGCCCAGGATAATTCACCCCTCCACTTT. Full variable domain (missing parts from reference TRBV2 and TRBJ1-6): EPEVTQTPSHQVTQMGQEVILRCVPISNHLYFYWYRQILGQKVEFLVSFYNNEISEKSEIFDDQFSVERPDGSNFTLKIRSTKLEDSAMYFCASAQDNSPLHFGNGTRLTVT.

This sequence joins TRBV11-2 and TRBJ2-4, with TRBD1 matching 11 bases. The CDR3 is made up of 19 amino acids. CDR1 and CDR2 from the germline V gene are SGHAT and FQNNGV. The junction had 9 bases not matched to a gene; V was cut back by 1 base and J by 1 base. The CDR3 reads CASSLGAGQGAEAKNIQYF. The CDR3 coding sequence is TGTGCCAGCAGCTTAGGGGCTGGACAGGGGGCGGAGGCCAAAAACATTCAGTACTTC.

The gene calls are TRBV7-9 and TRBJ2-2; TRBD2 matches at 7 bases. Germline CDR1 is SEHNR and CDR2 is FQNEAQ (reference sequence). After removal of 1 base from V and 4 bases from J, the junction contained 6 bases not matched to a gene. This CDR3 is 16 amino acids long. The CDR3 here is CASSLVVGGVTGELFF. CDR3 sequence (DNA): TGTGCCAGCAGCTTAGTCGTGGGAGGGGTCACCGGGGAGCTGTTTTTT.

V usage is TRBV28 and J usage is TRBJ2-2; TRBD2 is a possible D gene (6 bases). The CDR3 consists of 14 residues. V was clipped by 4 bases and J by 5 bases, with 11 bases between them. CDR1 MDHEN and CDR2 SYDVKM come from the germline V gene. Written as DNA, the CDR3 is TGTGCCAGCAGTTCAGACGGACTAACCGGGGAGCTGTTTTTT. Encoded protein: CASSSDGLTGELFF.

This CDR3 is CASSQDPLASGYEQYF. In DNA form, the CDR3 reads TGCGCCAGCAGCCAAGATCCGCTAGCATCGGGCTACGAGCAGTACTTC. V is TRBV4-1 and J is TRBJ2-7; maybe TRBD2 (5 bases). V lost 0 bases and J 3 bases, leaving 15 bases between the germline ends. Per germline, CDR1 MGHRA and CDR2 YSYEKL. CDR3 length equals 16 residues.